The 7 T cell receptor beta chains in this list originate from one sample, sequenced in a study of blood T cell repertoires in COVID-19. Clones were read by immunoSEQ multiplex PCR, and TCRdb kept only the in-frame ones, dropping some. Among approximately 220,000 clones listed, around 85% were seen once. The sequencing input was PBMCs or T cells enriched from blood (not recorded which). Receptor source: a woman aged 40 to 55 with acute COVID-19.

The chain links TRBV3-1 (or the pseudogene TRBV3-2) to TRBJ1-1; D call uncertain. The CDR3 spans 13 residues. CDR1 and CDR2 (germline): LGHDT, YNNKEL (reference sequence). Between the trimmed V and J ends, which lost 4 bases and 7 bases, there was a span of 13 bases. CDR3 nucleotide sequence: TGTGCCAGCAGCCTCCAAAACGGTCATGAAGCTTTCTTT. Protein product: CASSLQNGHEAFF.

CDR3: CASSTTTARNTEAFF. The DNA for the CDR3 is TGTGCCAGCAGTACCACGACAGCCCGAAACACTGAAGCTTTCTTT. The rearrangement joins TRBV7-2 to TRBJ1-1, with D possibly matching TRBD1 (5 bases). V was pared by 6 bases and J by 2 bases, with 16 bases between. There are 15 residues in the CDR3. Germline CDR1 and CDR2: SGHTA and FQGNSA.

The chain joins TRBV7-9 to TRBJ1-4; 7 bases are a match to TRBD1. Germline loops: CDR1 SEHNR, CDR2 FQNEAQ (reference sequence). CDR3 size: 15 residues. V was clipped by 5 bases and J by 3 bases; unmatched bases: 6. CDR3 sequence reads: CASSLGQIPNEKLFF. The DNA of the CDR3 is TGTGCCAGCAGCCTGGGACAGATACCTAATGAAAAACTGTTTTTT.

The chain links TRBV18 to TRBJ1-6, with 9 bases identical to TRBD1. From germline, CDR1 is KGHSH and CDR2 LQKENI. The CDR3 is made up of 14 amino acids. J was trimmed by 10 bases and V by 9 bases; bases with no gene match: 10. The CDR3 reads CASSSGTGSSPLHF. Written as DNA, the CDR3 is TGTGCCAGTTCATCCGGGACAGGGAGCTCACCCCTCCACTTT.

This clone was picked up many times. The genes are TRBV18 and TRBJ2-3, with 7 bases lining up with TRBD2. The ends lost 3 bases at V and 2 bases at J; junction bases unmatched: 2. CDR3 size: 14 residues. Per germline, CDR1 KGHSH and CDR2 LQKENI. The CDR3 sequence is CASSPLAVTDTQYF. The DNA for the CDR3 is TGTGCCAGCTCACCTCTAGCGGTCACAGATACGCAGTATTTT.

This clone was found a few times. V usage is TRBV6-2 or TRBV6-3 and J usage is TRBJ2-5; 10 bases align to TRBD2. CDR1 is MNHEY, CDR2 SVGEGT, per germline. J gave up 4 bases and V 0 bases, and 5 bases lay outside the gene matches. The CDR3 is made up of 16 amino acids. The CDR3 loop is CASSYSLAGDRETQYF. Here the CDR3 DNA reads TGTGCCAGCAGTTACTCCCTAGCGGGGGATAGAGAGACCCAGTACTTC.

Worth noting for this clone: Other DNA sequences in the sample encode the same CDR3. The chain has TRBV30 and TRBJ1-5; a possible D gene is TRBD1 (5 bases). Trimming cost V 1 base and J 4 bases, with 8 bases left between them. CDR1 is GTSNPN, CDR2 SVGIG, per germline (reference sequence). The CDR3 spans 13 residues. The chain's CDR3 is CAWSARGNQPQHF. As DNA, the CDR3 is TGTGCCTGGAGTGCAAGGGGAAATCAGCCCCAGCATTTT.